The 25 T cell receptor beta chains in this list originate from one sample, sequenced in a study of T cells in Graves' hyperthyroidism and ophthalmopathy. TCR beta CDR3 regions were amplified from RNA transcripts. During a first-round RT-PCR of the TCR CDR3, the HTBI primer set was used. TCRdb processed the multiplex PCR reads anew with MiXCR; each CDR3 protein has one entry. The data hold roughly 700,000 distinct CDR3 sequences, with about 15% observed a single time. Source material: blood. The source is a young woman with Graves' hyperthyroidism.

The chain couples TRBV20-1 to TRBJ1-1; tentatively, D is TRBD1 (6 bases). Looked up from germline, CDR1 is DFQATT and CDR2 is SNEGSKA (reference sequence). The CDR3 extends over 14 amino acids. With 0 bases removed from V and 2 bases from J, the gap between germline ends came to 10 bases. CDR3 protein: CSARDPRGNTEAFF. The CDR3 bases are TGCAGTGCTAGAGACCCCAGGGGAAACACTGAAGCTTTCTTT.

This clonotype has ten or more counts. The rearrangement uses TRBV12-3 or TRBV12-4 and TRBJ2-5, with D unclear. V was pared by 5 bases and J by 5 bases, with 9 bases between. This CDR3 is 12 amino acids long. CDR3 sequence: CASSVSRETQYF. The CDR3 nucleotides are TGTGCCAGCAGTGTATCAAGGGAGACCCAGTACTTC.

Worth noting for this clonotype: Possible read error: a much larger clone is one base away. This sequence joins TRBV11-2 and TRBJ1-5, with D uncertain. Germline V gives CDR1 SGHAT, CDR2 FQNNGV. This CDR3 comprises 14 residues. The germline V and J ends were trimmed by 5 bases and 6 bases, with 14 bases remaining between them. CDR3 loop: CASSDDMGGQPQHF. DNA for the CDR3: TGTGCCAGCAGCGACGACATGGGAGGTCAGCCCCAGCATTTT.

This clonotype came up many times. V usage is TRBV20-1 and J usage is TRBJ2-5; 10 bases fit TRBD2. The CDR3 extends over 15 amino acids. CDR1 DFQATT and CDR2 SNEGSKA come from the germline V gene (reference sequence). Trimming removed 4 bases from V and 5 bases from J; junction bases left unmatched: 10. This CDR3 reads CSATRASGSKETQYF. In DNA, the CDR3 is TGCAGTGCTACTAGGGCTAGCGGGAGTAAGGAGACCCAGTACTTC.

This clonotype was counted only a few times. V gene TRBV4-3 combines with J gene TRBJ2-1; tentatively, D is TRBD2 (6 bases). V shed 4 bases and J shed 8 bases, with 15 bases lying between them. The CDR3 length is 14 residues. The germline CDR1 and CDR2 sequences are LGHNA and YSLEER. The CDR3 loop reads CASSPGRGYDEQFF. The CDR3 nucleotides are TGCGCCAGCAGCCCTGGGCGGGGTTATGATGAGCAGTTCTTC.

This clonotype was counted a few times. Mismatch with germline at one junction end may stem from a read error. This chain uses TRBV29-1 with TRBJ2-3; 10 nucleotides align to TRBD1. Germline-derived CDR1 and CDR2 are SQVTM and ANQGSEA. The CDR3 length is 14 residues. CDR3 coding DNA: TGCAACGTTGCCGGGACAGGGGCGGTAGATACGCAGTATTTT. This translates into CNVAGTGAVDTQYF.

This clonotype was observed at least ten times. The chain carries TRBV9 and TRBJ2-3, with D hard to call. The ends were cut back, 6 bases at V and 2 bases at J, with 13 bases in the middle. The CDR3 has 14 amino acids. Germline CDR1 and CDR2: SGDLS and YYNGEE. The CDR3 loop reads CASNPGRITDTQYF. For the CDR3, the DNA is TGTGCCAGCAACCCCGGAAGGATCACAGATACGCAGTATTTT.

CDR3 sequence: CASSPRQAGVGEQFF. Written as DNA, the CDR3 is TGTGCCAGCAGCCCCCGACAGGCCGGGGTGGGGGAGCAGTTCTTC. The chain links TRBV7-8 to TRBJ2-1, with TRBD1 as a possible D gene (6 bases). Looked up from germline, CDR1 is SGHVS and CDR2 is FQNEAQ. The CDR3 totals 15 residues. Trimming left V 5 bases short and J 10 bases short, with 21 bases between.

This clonotype appeared many times. The chain links TRBV29-1 to TRBJ2-3; D gene unclear. This CDR3 contains 14 residues. The V end was cut by 2 bases, the J end by 7 bases, with 16 bases between. The germline V gene has CDR1 SQVTM and CDR2 ANQGSEA. Written as DNA, the CDR3 is TGCAGCGTTGAAAAGCCCGGTGTTCTCAATACGCAGTATTTT. Translated: CSVEKPGVLNTQYF.

The chain has TRBV20-1 and TRBJ2-1; D call uncertain. The germline V gene encodes CDR1 DFQATT and CDR2 SNEGSKA (reference sequence). The CDR3 is made up of 14 amino acids. The V gene lost 0 bases and the J gene lost 0 bases, with 6 bases spanning the gap. The CDR3 bases are TGCAGTGCTAGAGACAGTTCCTCCTACAATGAGCAGTTCTTC. Protein: CSARDSSSYNEQFF.

There are a few counts of this clonotype. The genes are TRBV25-1 and TRBJ2-3; the match to TRBD1 covers 7 bases. The CDR3 has 16 amino acids. Trimming cost V 3 bases and J 4 bases; bases outside gene matches: 10. Germline V gene data show CDR1 as MGHDK and CDR2 as SYGVNS. In nucleotides, the CDR3 is TGTGCCAGCAGTGACCTGGCTGCAACAGGGGCAGATACGCAGTATTTT. Its translation: CASSDLAATGADTQYF.

The CDR3 is CASSLSGVVRELFF. The CDR3 nucleotides are TGTGCCAGCAGCTTATCGGGGGTAGTCCGGGAGCTGTTTTTT. This rearrangement joins TRBV7-9 to TRBJ2-2, with D tentatively TRBD2 (6 bases). Germline CDR1 is SEHNR and CDR2 is FQNEAQ (reference sequence). The CDR3 covers 14 residues. V was clipped by 2 bases and J by 9 bases, with 13 bases between them.

This chain links TRBV7-3 with TRBJ1-1, with D maybe TRBD1 (5 bases). V lost 1 base and J 0 bases, leaving 12 bases between the germline ends. The CDR3 has 16 amino acids. Germline assignment: CDR1 SGHTA and CDR2 FQGTGA. This chain's CDR3 is CASSLKGGAMNTEAFF. The CDR3 bases are TGTGCCAGCAGCTTAAAAGGTGGGGCCATGAACACTGAAGCTTTCTTT.

The sample holds many counts of this clonotype. V gene TRBV13 combines with J gene TRBJ2-1; TRBD2 might be the D (6 bases). CDR1 and CDR2 (germline): PRHDT, FYEKMQ (reference sequence). With 2 bases removed from V and 0 bases from J, the gap between germline ends came to 8 bases. The CDR3 has 15 amino acids. The CDR3 DNA follows: TGTGCCAGCAGCTTACTGGACTACTCCTACAATGAGCAGTTCTTC. It translates to CASSLLDYSYNEQFF.

The table lists this clonotype with a few counts. This sequence joins TRBV4-1 and TRBJ1-5; D uncertain. The germline gives CDR1 MGHRA, CDR2 YSYEKL. This CDR3 has 14 residues. Trimming pared 1 base from V and 9 bases from J, leaving 13 bases between. Here the CDR3 reads CASSQAPVVGPQHF. The CDR3 nucleotides read TGCGCCAGCAGCCAAGCCCCCGTCGTGGGGCCCCAGCATTTT.

This clonotype has a handful of counts. The chain employs TRBV11-2 and TRBJ2-7; 9 nucleotides align to TRBD2. The CDR3 is 16 amino acids. Per the germline V gene, CDR1 is SGHAT and CDR2 is FQNNGV. The V gene end was trimmed by 1 base and the J gene end by 4 bases; junction bases not matched to a gene: 8. The CDR3 protein is CASSLAEGTSRYEQYF. CDR3 in DNA: TGTGCCAGCAGCTTAGCGGAGGGGACTAGCCGTTACGAGCAGTACTTC.

The sample holds many counts of this clonotype. V usage is TRBV7-9 and J usage is TRBJ2-1; 8 bases are a match to TRBD2. Germline values: CDR1 SEHNR, CDR2 FQNEAQ (reference sequence). This CDR3 is built from 15 residues. The V segment lost 5 bases and the J segment 5 bases; nucleotides outside the gene matches: 8. Here the CDR3 reads CASSPVIAGHNEQFF. As DNA, the CDR3 is TGTGCCAGCAGCCCGGTAATAGCGGGGCACAATGAGCAGTTCTTC.

This clonotype has just a few counts. J is TRBJ2-7 and V is TRBV14; maybe TRBD1 (5 bases). The germline V gene encodes CDR1 SGHDN and CDR2 FVKESK. The CDR3 has 15 residues. The ends were cut back, 2 bases at V and 4 bases at J, with 15 bases in the middle. CDR3 in amino acids: CASSQTGATVYEQYF. The DNA of the CDR3 is TGTGCCAGCAGCCAAACAGGAGCTACAGTTTACGAGCAGTACTTC.

This clonotype has ten or more counts. The CDR3 region is CASSYGQGLSGNTIYF. CDR3 DNA sequence: TGTGCCAGCAGCTATGGACAGGGTCTCTCTGGAAACACCATATATTTT. The chain carries TRBV7-9 and TRBJ1-3; 8 bases line up with TRBD1. The V segment lost 4 bases and the J segment 0 bases; nucleotides outside the gene matches: 5. Germline assignment: CDR1 SEHNR and CDR2 FQNEAQ (reference sequence). The CDR3 sequence is 16 residues long.

This clonotype was observed many times. The chain is built from TRBV20-1 and TRBJ1-1; the match to TRBD1 covers 8 bases. J was trimmed by 7 bases and V by 6 bases; bases with no gene match: 4. This CDR3 comprises 11 residues. From germline, CDR1 is DFQATT and CDR2 SNEGSKA (reference sequence). CDR3 coding DNA: TGCAGTGCACAGGGGGGAGGTGAAGCTTTCTTT. Protein product: CSAQGGGEAFF.

The table lists this clonotype with many counts. The J gene is TRBJ2-1, the V gene TRBV2; 7 nucleotides agree with TRBD1. V gave up 6 bases and J gave up 12 bases; unmatched junction bases: 11. This CDR3 spans 13 amino acids. The germline CDR1 and CDR2 sequences are SNHLY and FYNNEI. The CDR3: CASRFMQGTAQFF. The CDR3 nucleotides read TGTGCCAGCAGATTTATGCAAGGGACAGCGCAGTTCTTC.

This clonotype was seen at least ten times. J is TRBJ1-4 and V is TRBV20-1; 7 nucleotides match TRBD1. Trimming cost V 1 base and J 4 bases; bases outside gene matches: 6. The CDR3 is made up of 15 amino acids. CDR1 is DFQATT, CDR2 SNEGSKA, per germline (reference sequence). The CDR3 DNA reads TGCAGTGCTAGAGCCGCGGACAGGAGTAATGAAAAACTGTTTTTT. Its translation: CSARAADRSNEKLFF.

This chain connects TRBV4-1 to TRBJ2-7, with 12 bases identical to TRBD1. The germline V gene encodes CDR1 MGHRA and CDR2 YSYEKL. The CDR3 is 17 residues long. The V and J ends lost 3 bases and 6 bases, in that order; junction bases with no gene match: 12. CDR3 residues: CASSHLPPGQGAGEQYF. CDR3 sequence (DNA): TGCGCCAGCAGCCATCTCCCTCCGGGACAGGGGGCAGGCGAGCAGTACTTC.

This clonotype was detected many times. J is TRBJ2-7 and V is TRBV20-1; maybe TRBD2 (5 bases). V lost 1 base to trimming and J lost 2 bases, with 12 bases between them. In germline, CDR1 is DFQATT, CDR2 SNEGSKA (reference sequence). This CDR3 region has 14 residues. CDR3 protein: CSARAPGNPYEQYF. Here the CDR3 DNA reads TGCAGTGCTAGAGCCCCGGGGAACCCCTACGAGCAGTACTTC.

This clonotype was found a few times. The V gene is TRBV24-1, the J gene TRBJ2-1; 12 positions agree with TRBD2. The CDR3 spans 16 residues. Germline trimming cut 0 bases from V and 8 bases from J; bases unmatched to any gene: 4. The germline V gene has CDR1 KGHDR and CDR2 SFDVKD. The CDR3 is CATSDLLAGGPDEQFF. CDR3 bases: TGTGCCACCAGTGATTTGCTAGCGGGAGGGCCAGATGAGCAGTTCTTC.